The 7 T cell receptor beta chains below come from one sample, sequenced in a study of OX40 agonist ivuxolimab in advanced cancers. Using immunoSEQ multiplex PCR, the repertoire was profiled, and TCRdb retains in-frame clones only, with some absent. Of about 48,000 clones in the sample, 80% to 85% were seen once. Sequencing was performed on CD4+ or CD8+ T cells sorted from blood, taken in a trial of the OX40 agonist ivuxolimab. The receptor set was obtained from an adult with an advanced solid tumor such as melanoma, head and neck, liver or kidney cancer.

The CDR3 DNA reads as TGTGCCAGTAGTATTTGGAGGGGGGTCAGGGCCGGGGAGCTGTTTTTT. Amino acid sequence: CASSIWRGVRAGELFF. The chain combines TRBV19 with TRBJ2-2, with D perhaps TRBD1 or TRBD2 (6 bases each). Trimming left V 3 bases short and J 6 bases short, with 17 bases between. Per germline, CDR1 LNHDA and CDR2 SQIVND (reference sequence). The CDR3 length is 16 residues. Variable domain in full (rest from reference TRBV19 and TRBJ2-2): DGGITQSPKYLFRKEGQNVTLSCEQNLNHDAMYWYRQDPGQGLRLIYYSQIVNDFQKGDIAEGYSVSREKKESFPLTVTSAQKNPTAFYLCASSIWRGVRAGELFFGEGSRLTVL.

CDR3 amino acids: CASSITGVDSPLHF. CDR3 in DNA: TGTGCCAGTAGTATAACAGGGGTAGATTCACCCCTCCACTTT. This chain joins TRBV19 and TRBJ1-6; 7 bases are a match to TRBD1. V shed 2 bases and J 8 bases; nucleotides not matched to a gene: 3. The CDR3 runs to 14 residues. Per germline, CDR1 LNHDA and CDR2 SQIVND (reference sequence).

The gene calls are TRBV7-2 and TRBJ2-4, with D perhaps TRBD1 or TRBD2 (5 bases each). Deletions cut 8 bases from V and 6 bases from J, with 20 bases between. The V gene's germline CDR1 is SGHTA and CDR2 FQGNSA. The CDR3 has 15 amino acids. CDR3 coding DNA: TGTGCCAGCGGATTGGAGTCCTGGGGGTTAAACATTCAGTACTTC. It codes for CASGLESWGLNIQYF.

V gene TRBV5-1 combines with J gene TRBJ1-1, with a possible D match to TRBD1 (5 bases). Per germline, CDR1 SGHRS and CDR2 YFSETQ. V was clipped by 0 bases and J by 11 bases, with 14 bases between them. This CDR3 is built from 13 residues. CDR3 residues: CASSLAGGRVAFF. The CDR3, as DNA: TGCGCCAGCAGCTTGGCCGGGGGAAGAGTGGCTTTCTTT. Full variable domain (missing parts from reference TRBV5-1 and TRBJ1-1): KAGVTQTPRYLIKTRGQQVTLSCSPISGHRSVSWYQQTPGQGLQFLFEYFSETQRNKGNFPGRFSGRQFSNSRSEMNVSTLELGDSALYLCASSLAGGRVAFFGQGTRLTVV.

The chain links TRBV18 to TRBJ1-1, with 7 bases aligning to TRBD1. Germline trimming cut 7 bases from V and 6 bases from J; bases unmatched to any gene: 11. The CDR3 runs 14 residues. In germline, CDR1 is KGHSH, CDR2 LQKENI. CDR3 sequence: CASLIDRANPEAFF. In nucleotides, the CDR3 is TGTGCCAGCTTGATCGACAGGGCTAACCCTGAAGCTTTCTTT.

V gene TRBV28 combines with J gene TRBJ2-2, with TRBD2 identical over 9 bases. The V gene end was trimmed by 5 bases and the J gene end by 4 bases; junction bases not matched to a gene: 11. Germline assignment: CDR1 MDHEN and CDR2 SYDVKM. The CDR3 is 17 amino acids. The chain's CDR3 is CASSRRVAGVGTGELFF. Here the CDR3 DNA reads TGTGCCAGCAGTCGCAGAGTAGCGGGAGTCGGCACCGGGGAGCTGTTTTTT.

This clone was recorded only once. The J gene is TRBJ1-1, the V gene TRBV4-2; possibly TRBD1 for D (5 bases). Germline V gene sequence: CDR1 LGHNA, CDR2 YNFKEQ. This CDR3 comprises 14 residues. Trimming pared 1 base from V and 5 bases from J, leaving 11 bases between. Here the CDR3 DNA reads TGTGCCAGCAGCCAAGTGGGGGGAGGGACTGAAGCTTTCTTT. Protein sequence: CASSQVGGGTEAFF.